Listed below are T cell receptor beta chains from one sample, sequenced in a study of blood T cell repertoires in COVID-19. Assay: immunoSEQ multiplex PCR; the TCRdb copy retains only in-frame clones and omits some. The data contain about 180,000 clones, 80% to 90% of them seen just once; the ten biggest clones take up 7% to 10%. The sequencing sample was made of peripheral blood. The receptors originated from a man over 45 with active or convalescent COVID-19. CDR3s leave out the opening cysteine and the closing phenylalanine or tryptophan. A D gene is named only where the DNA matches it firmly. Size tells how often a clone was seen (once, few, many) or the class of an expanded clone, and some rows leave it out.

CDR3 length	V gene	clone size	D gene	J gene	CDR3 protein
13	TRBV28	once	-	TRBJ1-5	ASSGHSNSNQPQH
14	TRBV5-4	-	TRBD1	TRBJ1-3	ASSLDRASSGNTIY
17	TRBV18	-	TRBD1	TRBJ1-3	ASSPLGTGVLLSGNTIY
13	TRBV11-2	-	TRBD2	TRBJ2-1	ASSVTSGGYNEQF
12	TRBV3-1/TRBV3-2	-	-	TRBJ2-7	ASSQQPITYEQY
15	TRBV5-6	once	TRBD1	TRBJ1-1	ASSLGQGAFSNTEAF
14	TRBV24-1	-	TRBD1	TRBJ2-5	ATSDRDSLLGETQY
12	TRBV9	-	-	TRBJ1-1	ASSVVGGDTEAF
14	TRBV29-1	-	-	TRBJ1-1	SVVARLVGVHTEAF
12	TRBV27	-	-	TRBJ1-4	ASSLERTNEKLF
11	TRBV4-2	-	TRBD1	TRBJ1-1	ASSPEDRAEAF
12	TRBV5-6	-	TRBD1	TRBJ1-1	ASKGQEQYTEAF
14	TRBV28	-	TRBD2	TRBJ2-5	ASSSSGGPTQETQY
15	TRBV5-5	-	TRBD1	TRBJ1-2	ASSLTPPRGQIYGYT
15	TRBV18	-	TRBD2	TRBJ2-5	ASSRRGTSGDEETQY
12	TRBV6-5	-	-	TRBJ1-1	ASVVAAMNTEAF
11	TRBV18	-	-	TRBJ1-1	ASSPRANTEAF
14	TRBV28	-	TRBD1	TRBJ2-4	ASRLTGALAKNIQY
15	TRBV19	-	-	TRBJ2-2	ASSPLEGRSYTGELF
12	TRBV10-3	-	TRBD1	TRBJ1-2	AISESGDRAGYT
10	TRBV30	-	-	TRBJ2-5	AWERFGETQY
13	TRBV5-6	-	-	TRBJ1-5	ASSLGVYWNQPQH
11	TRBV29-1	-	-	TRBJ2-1	SGELGLYNEQF
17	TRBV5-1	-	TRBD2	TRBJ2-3	ASRKGQTRREGLGDTQY
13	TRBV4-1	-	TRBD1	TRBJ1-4	ASSLTGGGDEKLF
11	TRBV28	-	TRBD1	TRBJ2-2	TARTGVTGELF
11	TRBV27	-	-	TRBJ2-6	ASSLSMANVLT
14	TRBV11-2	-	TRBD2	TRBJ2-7	ASSATTSVGSYEQY
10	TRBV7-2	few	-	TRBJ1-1	ASSAPPAAAF
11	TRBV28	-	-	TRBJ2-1	ASSLGVATEQF
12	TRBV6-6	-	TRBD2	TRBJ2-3	ASSSGGKPDTQY